This T cell receptor beta chain came from a study of T cell responses to AZD1222 COVID-19 vaccine. The V and J ends lost 5 bases and 0 bases, in that order; junction bases with no gene match: 7. The CDR3 runs to 16 residues. The germline gives CDR1 SGHTA, CDR2 FQGNSA. In regard to this clone: Its antigen is not identified.

Pooling covered second doses at about 4 or about 12 weeks. Study-level findings and limits: In all cases, repertoires were sampled only after the peak T cell response. Clonal diversity was possibly underestimated, and white British individuals and females predominated among donors. There were vaccine-associated CD4 TCRs across spike, dominant at 160-218 and 743-854.

The protocol was immunoSEQ multiplex PCR, while the TCRdb copy is restricted to in-frame clones and leaves out a portion. The sample lists about 150,000 clones, more than 75% occurring once. The sequence came from an adult who received the AZD1222 COVID-19 vaccine. Sequenced here: peripheral blood, sampled 28 days after the second AZD1222 dose. The chain couples TRBV7-2 to TRBJ2-1; 7 bases agree with TRBD2. Here the CDR3 reads CASSRSSGGSYNEQFF. CDR3 nucleotides: TGTGCCAGCAGCCGTTCTAGCGGTGGCTCCTACAATGAGCAGTTCTTC.